Shown below are 2 T cell receptor beta chains from a single sample sequenced in a study of blood T cell repertoires in COVID-19. Data came from immunoSEQ multiplex PCR; TCRdb stores just in-frame clones and leaves some out. The table has some 50,000 clones, around 80% seen once. The sequencing sample was made of peripheral blood. Receptors were obtained from a middle-aged man with acute or convalescent COVID-19.

The DNA for the CDR3 is TGTGCCTGGACCGGGACCGGGACAGGGGGACATGGCTACACCTTC. It specifies CAWTGTGTGGHGYTF. The chain employs TRBV30 and TRBJ1-2, with TRBD1 matching 11 bases. V gave up 4 bases and J gave up 6 bases; unmatched junction bases: 10. CDR3 length: 15 residues. Germline CDR1 GTSNPN, CDR2 SVGIG (reference sequence).

J is TRBJ2-7 and V is TRBV4-1; perhaps TRBD2 as D (6 bases). This CDR3 is 15 amino acids long. Germline CDR1 and CDR2: MGHRA and YSYEKL. Trimming shortened V by 1 base and J by 2 bases, and 12 bases separated the two germline ends. The CDR3 protein is CASSQGLAQTYEQYF. Here the CDR3 DNA reads TGCGCCAGCAGCCAAGGGCTAGCGCAGACCTACGAGCAGTACTTC.